This is a list of T cell receptor beta chains from one sample in a study of T-cell reconstitution after alpha-beta-depleted transplantation in children. TCRdb ran MiXCR on the PCR reads and lists one entry per CDR3 protein. Here the sample spans 550,000 to 600,000 distinct CDR3 sequences, roughly 23% being singletons. The starting material was PBMCs, mostly from graft donor cells, obtained 360 days after TCRalphabeta/CD19-depleted stem cell transplant. These receptors all stem from a boy under three years old who had a stem cell transplant for acute myeloid leukemia, so the T cells may come from the graft donor. CDR3s include the opening cysteine and the closing phenylalanine or tryptophan. The order of the fields is J gene, V gene, clone size, D gene, CDR3 DNA, CDR3 protein. The D gene is left open where the match is weak. Rows give clone size only sometimes, using once, few, many, or a class for an expanded clone.

J gene: TRBJ2-2
V gene: TRBV29-1
clone size: .
D gene: .
CDR3 DNA: TGCAGCGTTGCCGGGGCTACTACCGGGGAGCTGTTTTTT
CDR3 protein: CSVAGATTGELFF

J gene: TRBJ2-3
V gene: TRBV29-1
clone size: many
D gene: TRBD2
CDR3 DNA: TGCAGCGTTGAAGAGGGTCGGGGGGTCCCAGATACGCAGTATTTT
CDR3 protein: CSVEEGRGVPDTQYF

J gene: TRBJ2-7
V gene: TRBV12-5
clone size: few
D gene: TRBD1
CDR3 DNA: TGTGCTAGTGGTAATGGGCCGGGACAGACCTACGAGCAGTACTTC
CDR3 protein: CASGNGPGQTYEQYF

J gene: TRBJ2-2
V gene: TRBV5-1
clone size: .
D gene: .
CDR3 DNA: TGCCCCAGCCGCGAACAGGGGAACACCGGGGAGCTGTTTTTT
CDR3 protein: CPSREQGNTGELFF

J gene: TRBJ1-1
V gene: TRBV10-3
clone size: few
D gene: .
CDR3 DNA: TGTGCCATCAGTGAATCCAGGGGTGAAGCTTTCTTT
CDR3 protein: CAISESRGEAFF

J gene: TRBJ2-4
V gene: TRBV7-2
clone size: few
D gene: .
CDR3 DNA: TGTGCCAGCTCTACGACCGTTTTAGCCAAAAACATTCAGTACTTC
CDR3 protein: CASSTTVLAKNIQYF

J gene: TRBJ2-3
V gene: TRBV20-1
clone size: many
D gene: .
CDR3 DNA: TGCAGTGCTGCCAACCAAGATACGCAGTATTTT
CDR3 protein: CSAANQDTQYF

J gene: TRBJ2-3
V gene: TRBV6-1
clone size: .
D gene: TRBD2
CDR3 DNA: TGTGCCAGCAGTGCCCCCCTAGCGGGGGGGTTTGCTGCGCAGTATTTT
CDR3 protein: CASSAPLAGGFAAQYF

J gene: TRBJ2-2
V gene: TRBV20-1
clone size: few
D gene: .
CDR3 DNA: TGCAGTGTTGAGAGAGGGCGGACCGGGGAGCTGTTTTTT
CDR3 protein: CSVERGRTGELFF

J gene: TRBJ2-5
V gene: TRBV25-1
clone size: .
D gene: .
CDR3 DNA: TGTGCCAGCAGTGTACTCCTCGGAGTTAATAGTCAAGAGACCCAGTACTTC
CDR3 protein: CASSVLLGVNSQETQYF

J gene: TRBJ2-1
V gene: TRBV5-1
clone size: many
D gene: .
CDR3 DNA: TGCGCCAGCAGCTTTGGGCTCAATGAGCAGTTCTTC
CDR3 protein: CASSFGLNEQFF

J gene: TRBJ2-1
V gene: TRBV7-8
clone size: .
D gene: .
CDR3 DNA: TGTGCCAGCAGCTTAGCGAAAGCGGGTCGCTCCTACAATGAGCAGTTCTTC
CDR3 protein: CASSLAKAGRSYNEQFF

J gene: TRBJ1-1
V gene: TRBV20-1
clone size: many
D gene: .
CDR3 DNA: TGCAGTGCTAGAGAAGGGGGGAGCCCTGAAGCTTTCTTT
CDR3 protein: CSAREGGSPEAFF

J gene: TRBJ1-4
V gene: TRBV15
clone size: many
D gene: .
CDR3 DNA: TGTGCCACCAGCAGTGCCTCTGTGGATGGGAGGGAAAAACTGTTTTTT
CDR3 protein: CATSSASVDGREKLFF

J gene: TRBJ2-5
V gene: TRBV20-1
clone size: few
D gene: .
CDR3 DNA: TGCAGTGCTATCGCTACGGGGATCCAAGAGACCCAGTACTTC
CDR3 protein: CSAIATGIQETQYF

J gene: TRBJ2-3
V gene: TRBV2
clone size: few
D gene: .
CDR3 DNA: TGTGCCGGCTCCTACGGCAGGGGTGATACGCAGTATTTT
CDR3 protein: CAGSYGRGDTQYF

J gene: TRBJ2-3
V gene: TRBV12-3/TRBV12-4
clone size: .
D gene: .
CDR3 DNA: TGTGCCAGCAGTCCAATGCCCCCTGGACGGCACGGAGATACGCAGTATTTT
CDR3 protein: CASSPMPPGRHGDTQYF

J gene: TRBJ2-3
V gene: TRBV29-1
clone size: many
D gene: .
CDR3 DNA: TGCAGCGTTGGGTCGGGGGCTAGCACAGATACGCAGTATTTT
CDR3 protein: CSVGSGASTDTQYF

J gene: TRBJ2-3
V gene: TRBV5-1
clone size: .
D gene: TRBD2
CDR3 DNA: TGCGCCAGCAGCTTGTGGGCTAGCGGGGGTGCCACAGATACGCAGTATTTT
CDR3 protein: CASSLWASGGATDTQYF

J gene: TRBJ2-7
V gene: TRBV6-2/TRBV6-3
clone size: few
D gene: .
CDR3 DNA: TGTGCCAGCACCGAAAGGGGGGGGATCGACGAGCAGTACTTC
CDR3 protein: CASTERGGIDEQYF

J gene: TRBJ2-1
V gene: TRBV28
clone size: few
D gene: TRBD1
CDR3 DNA: TGTGCCAGCAGTCTCCCGGGACAGGTCTACAATGAGCAGTTCTTC
CDR3 protein: CASSLPGQVYNEQFF

J gene: TRBJ2-2
V gene: TRBV5-1
clone size: few
D gene: .
CDR3 DNA: TGCGCCAGCAGCTTGGCGGCCACGGGGGACACCGGGGAGCTGTTTTTT
CDR3 protein: CASSLAATGDTGELFF

J gene: TRBJ2-1
V gene: TRBV6-1
clone size: few
D gene: .
CDR3 DNA: TGTGCCAGCAGCCCACAGGTTCCCTCCTACAATGAGCAGTTCTTC
CDR3 protein: CASSPQVPSYNEQFF

J gene: TRBJ2-6
V gene: TRBV5-1
clone size: .
D gene: .
CDR3 DNA: TGCGCCAGCAGCAACAGAGTCCTGAGCTCTGGGGCCAACGTCCTGACTTTC
CDR3 protein: CASSNRVLSSGANVLTF

J gene: TRBJ2-5
V gene: TRBV20-1
clone size: .
D gene: TRBD1
CDR3 DNA: TGCAGTGCTAGGGGACAGCCAAACCAAGAGACCCAGTACTTC
CDR3 protein: CSARGQPNQETQYF

J gene: TRBJ1-2
V gene: TRBV3-1
clone size: many
D gene: .
CDR3 DNA: TGTGCCAGCAGCCGGGCAACGACTGGCTACACCTTC
CDR3 protein: CASSRATTGYTF

J gene: TRBJ1-3
V gene: TRBV12-3/TRBV12-4
clone size: few
D gene: .
CDR3 DNA: TGTGCCAGCAGTCTCCTTCCACGGTACTCTGGAAACACCATATATTTT
CDR3 protein: CASSLLPRYSGNTIYF

J gene: TRBJ2-7
V gene: TRBV21-1
clone size: .
D gene: .
CDR3 DNA: TGTGCCAGCAGCAAAGCCGAGGACAGGGTGCGCGAGCAGTACTTC
CDR3 protein: CASSKAEDRVREQYF

J gene: TRBJ2-2
V gene: TRBV5-1
clone size: many
D gene: .
CDR3 DNA: TGCGCCAGCAGCCCCGCAGGTTTATCGAACACCGGGGAGCTGTTTTTT
CDR3 protein: CASSPAGLSNTGELFF

J gene: TRBJ2-1
V gene: TRBV12-3/TRBV12-4
clone size: many
D gene: .
CDR3 DNA: TGTGCCAGCAGTCCCCTGGATGAGCAGTTCTTC
CDR3 protein: CASSPLDEQFF

J gene: TRBJ1-1
V gene: TRBV19
clone size: .
D gene: .
CDR3 DNA: TGTGCCAGTAGTAGTTGGACAACCAACACTGAAGCTTTCTTT
CDR3 protein: CASSSWTTNTEAFF

J gene: TRBJ2-1
V gene: TRBV9
clone size: many
D gene: .
CDR3 DNA: TGTGCCAGCAGCCCCCGACGGGCGTACAATGAGCAGTTCTTC
CDR3 protein: CASSPRRAYNEQFF

J gene: TRBJ1-2
V gene: TRBV4-3
clone size: .
D gene: .
CDR3 DNA: TGCGCCAGCAGCCAAGAGTGGGGTCCTAACTATGGCTACACCTTC
CDR3 protein: CASSQEWGPNYGYTF

J gene: TRBJ1-1
V gene: TRBV20-1
clone size: many
D gene: .
CDR3 DNA: TGCAGTGCTAGTACGGGGACAACTGAAGCTTTCTTT
CDR3 protein: CSASTGTTEAFF

J gene: TRBJ2-5
V gene: TRBV6-1
clone size: .
D gene: TRBD1
CDR3 DNA: TGTGCCAGCATCTCCACAGGCCCAGGGGGTGGAGAGACCCAGTACTTC
CDR3 protein: CASISTGPGGGETQYF

J gene: TRBJ2-3
V gene: TRBV2
clone size: .
D gene: TRBD1
CDR3 DNA: TGTGCCAGCAGTGTACAAGCCGGGACAGGGGCAGATACGCAGTATTTT
CDR3 protein: CASSVQAGTGADTQYF

J gene: TRBJ2-3
V gene: TRBV3-1
clone size: .
D gene: .
CDR3 DNA: TGTGCCTCCTTCCCGGGGAGGTTTGTTAGCGATACGCAGTATTTT
CDR3 protein: CASFPGRFVSDTQYF

J gene: TRBJ2-4
V gene: TRBV18
clone size: many
D gene: .
CDR3 DNA: TGTGCCAGCTCACCGGTTGGATCTCTAGCCAAAAACATTCAGTACTTC
CDR3 protein: CASSPVGSLAKNIQYF

J gene: TRBJ2-5
V gene: TRBV2
clone size: .
D gene: .
CDR3 DNA: TGTGCCATCTGCCGTGACAGATACGAGACCCAGTACTTC
CDR3 protein: CAICRDRYETQYF

J gene: TRBJ2-1
V gene: TRBV20-1
clone size: few
D gene: .
CDR3 DNA: TGCAGTGCTGAGGGGACGGCGCCCGGCAATGAGCAGTTCTTC
CDR3 protein: CSAEGTAPGNEQFF

J gene: TRBJ2-5
V gene: TRBV15
clone size: many
D gene: .
CDR3 DNA: TGTGCCACCAGCAGAATGCAAGAGACCCAGTACTTC
CDR3 protein: CATSRMQETQYF

J gene: TRBJ2-7
V gene: TRBV27
clone size: once
D gene: TRBD1
CDR3 DNA: TGTGCCAGCAGACACTCTTGGGACAGGACCTCTTTAGAGCAGTACTTC
CDR3 protein: CASRHSWDRTSLEQYF

J gene: TRBJ2-5
V gene: TRBV4-1
clone size: many
D gene: TRBD1
CDR3 DNA: TGCGCCAGCAGCCTCGGACAGGCGGAGACCCAGTACTTC
CDR3 protein: CASSLGQAETQYF

J gene: TRBJ2-5
V gene: TRBV29-1
clone size: .
D gene: .
CDR3 DNA: TGCAGCGTTGAACCCCTTTATAGGGCAGGCGATCAAGAGACCCAGTACTTC
CDR3 protein: CSVEPLYRAGDQETQYF

J gene: TRBJ2-7
V gene: TRBV6-2/TRBV6-3
clone size: .
D gene: TRBD2
CDR3 DNA: TGTGCCAGCAAACAGGAACTAGCGGACTACGAGCAGTACTTC
CDR3 protein: CASKQELADYEQYF

J gene: TRBJ2-3
V gene: TRBV24-1
clone size: .
D gene: .
CDR3 DNA: TGTGCCACCAGTGTCCGTGGAGATACGCAGTATTTT
CDR3 protein: CATSVRGDTQYF

J gene: TRBJ2-1
V gene: TRBV24-1
clone size: .
D gene: .
CDR3 DNA: TGTGCCACCAGGGACAACAATGAGCAGTTCTTC
CDR3 protein: CATRDNNEQFF

J gene: TRBJ1-4
V gene: TRBV6-5
clone size: .
D gene: TRBD1
CDR3 DNA: TGTGCCAGCAGTTACGACAGGGGAACTGAAAAACTGTTTTTT
CDR3 protein: CASSYDRGTEKLFF

J gene: TRBJ2-1
V gene: TRBV20-1
clone size: .
D gene: TRBD2
CDR3 DNA: TGCAGTGCTCGTAGCGGGGCCAGCTCCTACAATGAGCAGTTCTTC
CDR3 protein: CSARSGASSYNEQFF

J gene: TRBJ2-7
V gene: TRBV27
clone size: many
D gene: TRBD2
CDR3 DNA: TGTGCCAGCAGCCCTTATGGGTTAGCGGGGACCTTCCAATACGAGCAGTACTTC
CDR3 protein: CASSPYGLAGTFQYEQYF

J gene: TRBJ1-6
V gene: TRBV6-5
clone size: .
D gene: .
CDR3 DNA: TGTGCCAGCAGTTACTCACTGGGTAGGGCGTCTTCACCCCTCCACTTT
CDR3 protein: CASSYSLGRASSPLHF

J gene: TRBJ2-7
V gene: TRBV6-6
clone size: many
D gene: TRBD1
CDR3 DNA: TGTGCCAGCGAACAGGGGGTTTCCTACGAGCAGTACTTC
CDR3 protein: CASEQGVSYEQYF

J gene: TRBJ2-3
V gene: TRBV29-1
clone size: .
D gene: .
CDR3 DNA: TGCAGCGTTATAGGGGACCGCTACGGCACAGATACGCAGTATTTT
CDR3 protein: CSVIGDRYGTDTQYF

J gene: TRBJ1-2
V gene: TRBV29-1
clone size: .
D gene: TRBD1
CDR3 DNA: TGCAGCGTTGACAGGGGGCGTATCCGAAACGGCTACACCTTC
CDR3 protein: CSVDRGRIRNGYTF

J gene: TRBJ1-4
V gene: TRBV12-3/TRBV12-4
clone size: few
D gene: .
CDR3 DNA: TGTGCCAGCAGTTCGAGGCCAAATGAAAAACTGTTTTTT
CDR3 protein: CASSSRPNEKLFF

J gene: TRBJ2-3
V gene: TRBV24-1
clone size: many
D gene: .
CDR3 DNA: TGTGCCACCAGTGACCGGGACCCCTCGGGAGATACGCAGTATTTT
CDR3 protein: CATSDRDPSGDTQYF

J gene: TRBJ2-1
V gene: TRBV7-2
clone size: many
D gene: .
CDR3 DNA: TGTGCCAGCAGCTTACGCCGCGGACTCTCGGGGGTGAATGAGCAGTTCTTC
CDR3 protein: CASSLRRGLSGVNEQFF

J gene: TRBJ2-7
V gene: TRBV20-1
clone size: few
D gene: .
CDR3 DNA: TGCAGTGCGCAGACTAGATCCTCCTACGAGCAGTACTTC
CDR3 protein: CSAQTRSSYEQYF

J gene: TRBJ2-5
V gene: TRBV7-9
clone size: .
D gene: .
CDR3 DNA: TGTGCCAGCAGCCCCAAAGGGAAAGAGACCCAGTACTTC
CDR3 protein: CASSPKGKETQYF